A single sample is the source of the 5 T cell receptor beta chains below, sequenced in a study of cytotoxic CD8 clonotypes in ibrutinib-treated CLL. Clones were read by immunoSEQ multiplex PCR, and TCRdb kept only the in-frame ones, dropping some. The sample contains tens of thousands of clones, 70% to 80% of which appear only once. This material consisted of PBMCs, taken at disease progression, from a patient treated with ibrutinib. The receptors come from a human donor with chronic lymphocytic leukemia.

As DNA, the CDR3 is TGTGCCAGCACCCTGGGACAGGGCACTGAAGCTTTCTTT. It codes for CASTLGQGTEAFF. The J gene is TRBJ1-1, the V gene TRBV6-1, with 9 nucleotides matching TRBD1. This CDR3 spans 13 amino acids. The germline V gene encodes CDR1 MNHNS and CDR2 SASEGT. V lost 7 bases to trimming and J lost 4 bases; unmatched junction nucleotides: 4.

The chain links TRBV7-6 to TRBJ2-3; possibly TRBD1 for D (5 bases). This CDR3 comprises 14 residues. V shed 7 bases and J shed 5 bases, with 16 bases lying between them. Germline V lookup: CDR1 SGHVS, CDR2 FNYEAQ. CDR3 amino acids: CASTLGVGLDTQYF. DNA of the CDR3: TGTGCCAGCACCCTAGGGGTGGGGTTAGATACGCAGTATTTT.

This clone was detected only a few times. The CDR3 DNA reads as TGCGCCAGCAGCCAAGACGAACTAACCGGGGAGCTGTTTTTT. It translates to CASSQDELTGELFF. V is TRBV4-1 and J is TRBJ2-2; D is unresolved. CDR3 length: 14 residues. Looked up from germline, CDR1 is MGHRA and CDR2 is YSYEKL. Trimming removed 0 bases at V and 5 bases at J, with 7 bases between.

This clone was observed once. V gene TRBV11-2 combines with J gene TRBJ1-2, with D possibly TRBD1 on 5 matching bases. The CDR3 has 15 amino acids. CDR1 and CDR2 from the germline V gene are SGHAT and FQNNGV. The V and J ends lost 0 bases and 5 bases respectively, with 13 bases between them. The CDR3 reads CASSLDGGGIYGYTF. DNA of the CDR3: TGTGCCAGCAGCTTAGATGGCGGGGGGATATATGGCTACACCTTC. Drawing the rest from reference TRBV11-2 and TRBJ1-2, the complete variable domain is EAGVAQSPRYKIIEKRQSVAFWCNPISGHATLYWYQQILGQGPKLLIQFQNNGVVDDSQLPKDRFSAERLKGVDSTLKIQPAKLEDSAVYLCASSLDGGGIYGYTFGSGTRLTVV.

This sequence joins TRBV5-1 and TRBJ1-2, with a weak D call TRBD1 (5 bases). Trimming left V 0 bases short and J 6 bases short, with 15 bases between. Per germline, CDR1 SGHRS and CDR2 YFSETQ. The CDR3 contains 15 residues. The CDR3 DNA follows: TGCGCCAGCAGCTTGGGGGGCCGCCCGCAGGATGGCTACACCTTC. Protein: CASSLGGRPQDGYTF.